The 21 T cell receptor beta chains below all came from one sample that was sequenced in a study of blood T cell repertoires in COVID-19. Clones were sequenced by immunoSEQ multiplex PCR, and TCRdb holds only the in-frame ones, with some missing. The data contain more than 300,000 clones, 80% to 90% of them singletons. What was sequenced was peripheral blood. The receptors here all came from a man between 18 and 35 years old who had recovered from COVID-19.

The chain uses TRBV6-5 and TRBJ2-7; weak D call: TRBD2 (6 bases). Germline-derived CDR1 and CDR2 are MNHEY and SVGAGI. This CDR3 comprises 15 residues. V was trimmed by 2 bases and J by 3 bases, leaving 14 bases between them. CDR3 nucleotide sequence: TGTGCCAGCAGTTACCCCCCGCGGAGGGGCTACGAGCAGTACTTC. Translation gives CASSYPPRRGYEQYF.

The chain links TRBV23-1 to TRBJ1-3; no firm D call. TRBV23-1 is an ORF for which the function is uncertain. Trimming removed 7 bases from V and 8 bases from J, with 15 bases in between. CDR3 length equals 13 residues. CDR3 protein: CASNPFTADTIYF. DNA for the CDR3: TGCGCCAGCAACCCATTCACAGCAGACACCATATATTTT.

The chain couples TRBV11-2 to TRBJ1-2; the D is unclear. CDR1 is SGHAT and CDR2 is FQNNGV in the germline V gene. CDR3 length equals 16 residues. Trimming left V 0 bases short and J 1 base short, with 12 bases between. Here the CDR3 DNA reads TGTGCCAGCAGCTTAGATCCGATAGATCTTAACTATGGCTACACCTTC. Protein sequence: CASSLDPIDLNYGYTF.

The gene calls are TRBV5-5 and TRBJ1-1; D may be TRBD1 (5 bases). V lost 4 bases and J 4 bases, leaving 11 bases between the germline ends. Germline CDR1 and CDR2: SGHKS and YYEKEE (reference sequence). The CDR3 contains 13 residues. DNA of the CDR3: TGTGCCAGCAGCGTCCAGGGCCTCACTGAAGCTTTCTTT. Translation: CASSVQGLTEAFF.

Here the CDR3 reads CSASLVDFNEKLFF. The CDR3 DNA reads as TGCAGCGCATCGCTGGTGGACTTTAATGAAAAACTGTTTTTT. The chain carries TRBV29-1 and TRBJ1-4; the D is unclear. Trimming left V 7 bases short and J 4 bases short, with 16 bases between. The CDR3 consists of 14 residues. Germline loops: CDR1 SQVTM, CDR2 ANQGSEA. The complete variable domain, with remaining parts taken from reference TRBV29-1 and TRBJ1-4, reads SAVISQKPSRDICQRGTSLTIQCQVDSQVTMMFWYRQQPGQSLTLIATANQGSEATYESGFVIDKFPISRPNLTFSTLTVSNMSPEDSSIYLCSASLVDFNEKLFFGSGTQLSVL.

In its sample, this clone was seen once. The genes are TRBV5-1 and TRBJ2-3, with 12 bases aligning to TRBD2. The germline V gene has CDR1 SGHRS and CDR2 YFSETQ. V lost 5 bases to trimming and J lost 6 bases; unmatched junction nucleotides: 7. There are 15 residues in the CDR3. The CDR3 coding sequence is TGCGCCAGCAGACCTTCTAGCGGGAGGGCTGATACGCAGTATTTT. Translated: CASRPSSGRADTQYF.

The chain carries TRBV7-3 and TRBJ2-2; D is unresolved. V lost 2 bases to trimming and J lost 0 bases, with 10 bases between them. The CDR3 runs to 16 residues. The germline gives CDR1 SGHTA, CDR2 FQGTGA. The CDR3 bases are TGTGCCAGCAGCTTATACGCTAGGACGAACACCGGGGAGCTGTTTTTT. Protein sequence: CASSLYARTNTGELFF.

V and J are TRBV19 and TRBJ1-5, with 9 bases fitting TRBD1. Trimming cost V 7 bases and J 5 bases; bases outside gene matches: 6. This CDR3 spans 14 amino acids. Germline values: CDR1 LNHDA, CDR2 SQIVND (reference sequence). The chain's CDR3 is CASTRDRVDQPQHF. CDR3 bases: TGTGCCAGTACCCGGGACAGGGTCGATCAGCCCCAGCATTTT. Full variable domain (missing parts from reference TRBV19 and TRBJ1-5): DGGITQSPKYLFRKEGQNVTLSCEQNLNHDAMYWYRQDPGQGLRLIYYSQIVNDFQKGDIAEGYSVSREKKESFPLTVTSAQKNPTAFYLCASTRDRVDQPQHFGDGTRLSIL.

V is TRBV6-2 or TRBV6-3 and J is TRBJ2-3; 10 bases map to TRBD2. After removal of 5 bases from V and 0 bases from J, the junction contained 5 bases not matched to a gene. CDR1 MNHEY and CDR2 SVGEGT come from the germline V gene. This CDR3 is built from 16 residues. The CDR3 DNA sequence: TGTGCCAGCAGTGCCCGGACTAGCGGCAGCACAGATACGCAGTATTTT. It yields the protein CASSARTSGSTDTQYF.

The chain combines TRBV9 with TRBJ1-1, with D perhaps matching TRBD1 (6 bases). Germline lookup yields CDR1 SGDLS and CDR2 YYNGEE. The germline V and J ends were trimmed by 0 bases and 6 bases, with 12 bases remaining between them. The CDR3 consists of 14 residues. The CDR3 spells CASSVGGLNSEAFF. CDR3 sequence (DNA): TGTGCCAGCAGCGTAGGGGGGCTCAACTCTGAAGCTTTCTTT.

This rearrangement joins TRBV5-8 to TRBJ2-5; D remains ambiguous. V lost 7 bases to trimming and J lost 2 bases, with 12 bases between them. The CDR3 runs 13 residues. Germline CDR1 and CDR2: SGHTS and YDEGEE. The DNA for the CDR3 is TGTGCCAGCCGCCCCGGAGTGCAAGAGACCCAGTACTTC. Encoded protein: CASRPGVQETQYF.

V gene TRBV18 combines with J gene TRBJ1-2; TRBD1 agrees at 7 bases. The junction had 11 bases not matched to a gene; V was cut back by 6 bases and J by 4 bases. Germline V gives CDR1 KGHSH, CDR2 LQKENI. CDR3 length: 15 residues. The CDR3 DNA reads as TGTGCCAGCTCGCACGACCGGGACAGAAGCTATGGCTACACCTTC. It translates to CASSHDRDRSYGYTF. The full variable domain, its missing parts supplied by reference TRBV18 and TRBJ1-2, is NAGVMQNPRHLVRRRGQEARLRCSPMKGHSHVYWYRQLPEEGLKFMVYLQKENIIDESGMPKERFSAEFPKEGPSILRIQQVVRGDSAAYFCASSHDRDRSYGYTFGSGTRLTVV.

This rearrangement joins TRBV4-1 to TRBJ2-1; D is undetermined. V was trimmed by 0 bases and J by 4 bases, leaving 7 bases between them. Germline-derived CDR1 and CDR2 are MGHRA and YSYEKL. The CDR3 loop spans 14 amino acids. The chain's CDR3 is CASSQEQPYNEQFF. The DNA of the CDR3 is TGCGCCAGCAGCCAAGAACAGCCTTACAATGAGCAGTTCTTC.

The DNA of the CDR3 is TGTGCCAGCAGTTACGGGGGCTTTGGACTGTTTTTT. Residues: CASSYGGFGLFF. The genes are TRBV6-6 and TRBJ1-4; a possible D gene is TRBD1 (6 bases). Per germline, CDR1 MNHNY and CDR2 SVGAGI (reference sequence). Between the trimmed V and J ends, which lost 2 bases and 13 bases, there was a span of 11 bases. The CDR3 is 12 residues long.

CDR3: CASSLHSGATGELFF. The CDR3 DNA sequence: TGTGCCAGCAGCTTACATAGTGGGGCTACCGGGGAGCTGTTTTTT. This rearrangement joins TRBV7-9 to TRBJ2-2; TRBD1 might be the D (5 bases). The germline gives CDR1 SEHNR, CDR2 FQNEAQ (reference sequence). With 2 bases removed from V and 5 bases from J, the gap between germline ends came to 12 bases. This CDR3 spans 15 amino acids.

CDR3 amino acids: CASSPPSGVGVDTQYF. The CDR3, as DNA: TGTGCCAGCAGCCCCCCTAGCGGTGTTGGTGTTGATACGCAGTATTTT. The J gene is TRBJ2-3, the V gene TRBV9, with 7 bases fitting TRBD2. The germline gives CDR1 SGDLS, CDR2 YYNGEE. This CDR3 is built from 16 residues. V shed 4 bases, J shed 6 bases, and the junction held 14 bases outside the gene matches.

This clone was seen a single time. The chain employs TRBV5-4 and TRBJ2-2; 9 bases fit TRBD1. The CDR3 extends over 15 amino acids. Germline CDR1 SGHNT, CDR2 YYREEE (reference sequence). The junction had 7 bases not matched to a gene; V was cut back by 4 bases and J by 6 bases. This CDR3 reads CASSAGTGNPGELFF. The CDR3, as DNA: TGTGCCAGCAGCGCTGGGACAGGGAATCCCGGGGAGCTGTTTTTT.

This clone has only a few counts. The chain joins TRBV7-3 to TRBJ2-7, with TRBD1 as a possible D gene (7 bases). Germline loops: CDR1 SGHTA, CDR2 FQGTGA. Trimming removed 5 bases from V and 0 bases from J, with 11 bases in between. CDR3 size: 14 residues. CDR3 in DNA: TGTGCCAGCAGCCCAGGGGGGAACTCCTACGAGCAGTACTTC. Its translation is CASSPGGNSYEQYF.

J is TRBJ1-1 and V is TRBV4-1; D not certain. This CDR3 is built from 15 residues. The V and J ends lost 6 bases and 5 bases respectively, with 19 bases between them. Germline CDR1 MGHRA, CDR2 YSYEKL. The CDR3 here is CASRTVGSRRTEAFF. The CDR3 DNA sequence: TGCGCCAGCAGAACCGTTGGGAGTAGAAGAACTGAAGCTTTCTTT.

The genes are TRBV2 and TRBJ2-2; D unclear. The CDR3 runs to 12 residues. Germline V lookup: CDR1 SNHLY, CDR2 FYNNEI. With 7 bases removed from V and 5 bases from J, the gap between germline ends came to 8 bases. CDR3 sequence: CASIEKTGELFF. Written as DNA, the CDR3 is TGTGCCAGCATAGAGAAAACCGGGGAGCTGTTTTTT.

The chain is built from TRBV5-1 and TRBJ2-1, with D perhaps matching TRBD2 (5 bases). V lost 0 bases, J lost 0 bases, and 7 bases lay in between. This CDR3 has 15 amino acids. The germline gives CDR1 SGHRS, CDR2 YFSETQ. In DNA form, the CDR3 reads TGCGCCAGCAGCTTGGTAGCGACCTCCTACAATGAGCAGTTCTTC. It encodes CASSLVATSYNEQFF.